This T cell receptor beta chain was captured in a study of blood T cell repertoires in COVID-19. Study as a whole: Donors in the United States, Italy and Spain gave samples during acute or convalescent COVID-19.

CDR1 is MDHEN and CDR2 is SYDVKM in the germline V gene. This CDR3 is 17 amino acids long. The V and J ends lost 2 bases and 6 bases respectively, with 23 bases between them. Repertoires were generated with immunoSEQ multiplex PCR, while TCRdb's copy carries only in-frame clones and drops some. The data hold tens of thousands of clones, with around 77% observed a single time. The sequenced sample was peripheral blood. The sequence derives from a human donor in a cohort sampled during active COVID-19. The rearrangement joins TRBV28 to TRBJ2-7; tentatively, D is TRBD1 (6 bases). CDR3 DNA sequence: TGTGCCAGCAGTTTAAACCCGGACAGATGGGGGTTATTCGAGCAGTACTTC. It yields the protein CASSLNPDRWGLFEQYF.